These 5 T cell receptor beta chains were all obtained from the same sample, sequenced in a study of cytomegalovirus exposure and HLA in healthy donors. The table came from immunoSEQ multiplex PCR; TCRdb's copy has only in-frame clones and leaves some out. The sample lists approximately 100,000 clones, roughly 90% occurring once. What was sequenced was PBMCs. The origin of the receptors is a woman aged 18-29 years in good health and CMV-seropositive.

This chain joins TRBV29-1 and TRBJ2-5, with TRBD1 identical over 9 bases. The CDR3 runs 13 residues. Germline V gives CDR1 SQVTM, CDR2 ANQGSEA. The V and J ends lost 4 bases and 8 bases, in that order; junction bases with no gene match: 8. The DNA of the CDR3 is TGCAGCGTTGTACCGGGACAGGGACCAACCCAGTACTTC. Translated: CSVVPGQGPTQYF.

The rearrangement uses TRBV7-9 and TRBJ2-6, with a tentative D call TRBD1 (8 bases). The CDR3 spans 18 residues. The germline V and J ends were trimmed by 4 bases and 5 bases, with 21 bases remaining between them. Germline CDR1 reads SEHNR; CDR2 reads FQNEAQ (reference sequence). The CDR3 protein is CASSSTTTGGGRANVLTF. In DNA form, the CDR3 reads TGTGCCAGCAGCTCAACCACCACAGGGGGAGGGCGGGCCAACGTCCTGACTTTC.

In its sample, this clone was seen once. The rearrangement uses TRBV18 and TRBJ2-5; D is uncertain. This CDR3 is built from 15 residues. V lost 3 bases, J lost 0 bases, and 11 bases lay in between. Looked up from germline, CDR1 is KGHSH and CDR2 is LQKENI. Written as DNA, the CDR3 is TGTGCCAGCTCACCTCAGGCCCTGTACCAAGAGACCCAGTACTTC. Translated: CASSPQALYQETQYF.

The CDR3 coding sequence is TGTGCCAGCAGCTTACCGGACAGGGGATGGGAAGCTTTCTTT. It specifies CASSLPDRGWEAFF. This chain uses TRBV5-4 with TRBJ1-1; 9 nucleotides align to TRBD1. This CDR3 has 14 residues. V shed 2 bases and J 8 bases; nucleotides not matched to a gene: 7. In germline, CDR1 is SGHNT, CDR2 YYREEE (reference sequence).

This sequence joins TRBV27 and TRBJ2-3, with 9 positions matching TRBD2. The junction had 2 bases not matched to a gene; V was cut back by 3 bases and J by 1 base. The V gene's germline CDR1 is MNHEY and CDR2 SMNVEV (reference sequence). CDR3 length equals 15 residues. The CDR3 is CASSLLAGGTDTQYF. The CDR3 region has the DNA TGTGCCAGCAGTTTGTTAGCGGGGGGCACAGATACGCAGTATTTT.